The 9 T cell receptor beta chains given below trace back to one sample, sequenced in a study of CD8 T cells in ankylosing spondylitis. TCRdb re-called the 5' RACE reads with MiXCR, one entry per CDR3 protein. The table lists over 60,000 distinct CDR3 sequences, approximately 5% of them singletons. The source material was blood, either unsorted or a sorted T cell fraction (not recorded which). The source of these receptors is a male donor with ankylosing spondylitis or in good health (not recorded which).

This clonotype was recorded many times. CDR3 sequence (DNA): TGCGCCAGCGGAGCAGAGAGCACAGATACGCAGTATTTT. Translating it yields CASGAESTDTQYF. The chain has TRBV5-1 and TRBJ2-3; D not certain. The CDR3 is 13 residues long. Looked up from germline, CDR1 is SGHRS and CDR2 is YFSETQ. Deletions cut 7 bases from V and 0 bases from J, with 9 bases between.

This clonotype appeared a single time. A much larger clone is a single base away; this may be a read error. J is TRBJ1-3 and V is TRBV4-2, with TRBD1 as a possible D gene (5 bases). The CDR3 contains 14 residues. Germline CDR1 LGHNA, CDR2 YNFKEQ. In DNA form, the CDR3 reads TGTACCAGCAGCCAAGCGGGGGCTGGAAACACCATATATTTT. It is translated as CTSSQAGAGNTIYF.

The V gene is TRBV28, the J gene TRBJ2-4; 10 positions match TRBD2. The CDR3 runs to 17 residues. The V and J ends lost 10 bases and 2 bases, in that order; junction bases with no gene match: 14. Germline values: CDR1 MDHEN, CDR2 SYDVKM. The DNA for the CDR3 is TGTGCCATTTCGGGACTAGCGAGGGGTCTGTCCAAAAACATTCAGTACTTC. Protein: CAISGLARGLSKNIQYF. The full variable domain, with the rest looked up from reference TRBV28 and TRBJ2-4, is DVKVTQSSRYLVKRTGEKVFLECVQDMDHENMFWYRQDPGLGLRLIYFSYDVKMKEKGDIPEGYSVSREKKERFSLILESASTNQTSMYLCAISGLARGLSKNIQYFGAGTRLSVL.

This clonotype was recorded many times. CDR3 nucleotide sequence: TGTGCCAGCCAACCCTCAGGCGATTATAGCAATCAGCCCCAGCATTTT. This encodes CASQPSGDYSNQPQHF. The chain combines TRBV6-1 with TRBJ1-5; no clear D. Trimming shortened V by 8 bases and J by 0 bases, and 17 bases separated the two germline ends. From germline, CDR1 is MNHNS and CDR2 SASEGT. This CDR3 is 16 amino acids long.

This clonotype showed up many times. V usage is TRBV12-3 or TRBV12-4 and J usage is TRBJ1-2; D not resolved. The CDR3 totals 14 residues. V was clipped by 3 bases and J by 4 bases, with 12 bases between them. CDR3: CASSFRQQVYGYTF. CDR3 DNA: TGTGCCAGCAGTTTCCGGCAACAAGTCTATGGCTACACCTTC.

There are many counts of this clonotype. The chain carries TRBV7-9 and TRBJ1-4; no firm D call. The germline V gene has CDR1 SEHNR and CDR2 FQNEAQ (reference sequence). Trimming shortened V by 6 bases and J by 8 bases, and 13 bases separated the two germline ends. The CDR3 is made up of 13 amino acids. In DNA, the CDR3 is TGTGCCAGCAGACCTGGGGTCAGAGAAAAACTGTTTTTT. Its protein product is CASRPGVREKLFF.

This clonotype came up many times. V gene TRBV7-9 combines with J gene TRBJ2-7; 8 bases line up with TRBD2. The CDR3 runs to 16 residues. With V trimmed by 5 bases and J by 0 bases, 9 bases remained unmatched. Germline values: CDR1 SEHNR, CDR2 FQNEAQ (reference sequence). The CDR3, as DNA: TGTGCCAGCAGCCCCTTAGCGGGGCGGGGCTCCTACGAGCAGTACTTC. It encodes CASSPLAGRGSYEQYF.

Regarding this clonotype: A much larger clone differs from this one at a single base, so this may be a read error. The gene calls are TRBV12-3 or TRBV12-4 and TRBJ2-7; TRBD1 or TRBD2 may be the D gene (5 bases each). The CDR3 spans 16 residues. The CDR3 loop reads CTSSWSRLMGAYEQYF. The DNA for the CDR3 is TGTACCAGCAGTTGGTCCCGACTAATGGGGGCCTACGAGCAGTACTTC.

This clonotype was detected a few times. V gene TRBV11-2 combines with J gene TRBJ2-3; TRBD2 matches at 11 bases. CDR1 SGHAT and CDR2 FQNNGV come from the germline V gene. Losses at the gene ends were 2 bases for V and 1 base for J; bases not matched to a gene: 8. CDR3 size: 18 residues. The CDR3 protein is CASSLLAGGISGTDTQYF. The CDR3, as DNA: TGTGCCAGCAGCTTACTAGCGGGGGGCATAAGTGGCACAGATACGCAGTATTTT.